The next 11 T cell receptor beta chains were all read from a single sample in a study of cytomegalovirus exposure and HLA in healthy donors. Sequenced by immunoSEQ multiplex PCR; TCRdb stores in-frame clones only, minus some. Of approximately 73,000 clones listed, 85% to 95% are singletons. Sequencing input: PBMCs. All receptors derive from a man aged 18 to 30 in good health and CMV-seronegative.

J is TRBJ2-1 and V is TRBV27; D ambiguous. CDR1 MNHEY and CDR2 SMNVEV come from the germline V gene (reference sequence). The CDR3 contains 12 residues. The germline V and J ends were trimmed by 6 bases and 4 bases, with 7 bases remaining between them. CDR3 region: CASRRQYNEQFF. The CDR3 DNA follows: TGTGCCAGCAGACGCCAGTACAATGAGCAGTTCTTC.

CDR3 sequence: CASSPGQGVFGTEAFF. DNA for the CDR3: TGTGCCAGCTCACCGGGACAGGGGGTATTTGGCACTGAAGCTTTCTTT. The rearrangement links TRBV18 to TRBJ1-1, with 11 positions matching TRBD1. The CDR3 length is 16 residues. The trim removed 3 bases at V and 4 bases at J, leaving 7 bases unmatched. Germline V CDR1 and CDR2: KGHSH, LQKENI.

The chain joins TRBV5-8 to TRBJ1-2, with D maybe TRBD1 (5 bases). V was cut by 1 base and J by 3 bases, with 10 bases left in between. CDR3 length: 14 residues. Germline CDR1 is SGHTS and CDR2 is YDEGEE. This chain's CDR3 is CASSLIDRDYGYTF. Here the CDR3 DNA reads TGTGCCAGCAGCTTGATCGACAGAGACTATGGCTACACCTTC.

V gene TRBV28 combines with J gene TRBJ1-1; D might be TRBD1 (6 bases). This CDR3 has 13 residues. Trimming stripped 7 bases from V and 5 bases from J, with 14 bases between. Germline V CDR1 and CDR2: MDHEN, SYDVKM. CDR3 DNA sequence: TGTGCCAGCAATCTCGTAACAGGGACTGAAGCTTTCTTT. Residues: CASNLVTGTEAFF.

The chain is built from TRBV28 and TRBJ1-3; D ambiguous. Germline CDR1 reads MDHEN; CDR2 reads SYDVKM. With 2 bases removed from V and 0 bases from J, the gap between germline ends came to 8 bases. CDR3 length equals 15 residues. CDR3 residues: CASSLQVISGNTIYF. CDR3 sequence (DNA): TGTGCCAGCAGTTTACAGGTGATCTCTGGAAACACCATATATTTT.

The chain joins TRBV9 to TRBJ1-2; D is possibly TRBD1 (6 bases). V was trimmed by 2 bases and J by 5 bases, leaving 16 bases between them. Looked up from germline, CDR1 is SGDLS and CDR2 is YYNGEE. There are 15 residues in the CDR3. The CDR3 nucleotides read TGTGCCAGCAGCGTCCAGGACAGCGGCTCTTATGGCTACACCTTC. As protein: CASSVQDSGSYGYTF.

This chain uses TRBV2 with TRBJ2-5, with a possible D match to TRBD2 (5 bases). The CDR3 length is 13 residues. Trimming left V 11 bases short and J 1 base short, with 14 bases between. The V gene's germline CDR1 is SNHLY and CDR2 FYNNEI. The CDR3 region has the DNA TGTGCCGTTGGGTCTAGCCGCCAAGAGACCCAGTACTTC. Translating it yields CAVGSSRQETQYF.

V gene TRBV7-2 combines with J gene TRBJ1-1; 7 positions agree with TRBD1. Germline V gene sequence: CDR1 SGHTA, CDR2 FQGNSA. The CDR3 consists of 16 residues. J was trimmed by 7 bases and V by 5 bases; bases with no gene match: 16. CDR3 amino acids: CASSPHTEGATSEAFF. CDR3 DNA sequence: TGTGCCAGCAGCCCACATACAGAGGGGGCGACAAGTGAAGCTTTCTTT.

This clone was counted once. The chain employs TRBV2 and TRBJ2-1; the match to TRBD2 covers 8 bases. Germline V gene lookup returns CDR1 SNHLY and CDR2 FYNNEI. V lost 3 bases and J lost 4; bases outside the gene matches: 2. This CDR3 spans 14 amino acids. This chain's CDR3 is CASSDGGVYNEQFF. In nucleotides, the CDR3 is TGTGCCAGCAGTGACGGGGGGGTTTACAATGAGCAGTTCTTC.

CDR3 protein: CASSPGDSTGNTIYF. CDR3 DNA: TGTGCCAGCAGCCCGGGGGACAGTACTGGAAACACCATATATTTT. The chain combines TRBV28 with TRBJ1-3; 7 bases fit TRBD1. The CDR3 consists of 15 residues. Germline CDR1 and CDR2: MDHEN and SYDVKM. With 6 bases clipped from V and 2 bases from J, the junction kept 7 bases outside the gene matches. The full variable domain, rest sourced from reference TRBV28 and TRBJ1-3, is DVKVTQSSRYLVKRTGEKVFLECVQDMDHENMFWYRQDPGLGLRLIYFSYDVKMKEKGDIPEGYSVSREKKERFSLILESASTNQTSMYLCASSPGDSTGNTIYFGEGSWLTVV.

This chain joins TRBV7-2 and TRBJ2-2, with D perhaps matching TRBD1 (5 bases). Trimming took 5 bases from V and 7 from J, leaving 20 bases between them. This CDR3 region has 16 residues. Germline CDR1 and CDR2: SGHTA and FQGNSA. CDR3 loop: CASSVQWSTEVGELFF. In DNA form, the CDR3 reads TGTGCCAGCAGCGTACAATGGTCGACAGAAGTCGGGGAGCTGTTTTTT.